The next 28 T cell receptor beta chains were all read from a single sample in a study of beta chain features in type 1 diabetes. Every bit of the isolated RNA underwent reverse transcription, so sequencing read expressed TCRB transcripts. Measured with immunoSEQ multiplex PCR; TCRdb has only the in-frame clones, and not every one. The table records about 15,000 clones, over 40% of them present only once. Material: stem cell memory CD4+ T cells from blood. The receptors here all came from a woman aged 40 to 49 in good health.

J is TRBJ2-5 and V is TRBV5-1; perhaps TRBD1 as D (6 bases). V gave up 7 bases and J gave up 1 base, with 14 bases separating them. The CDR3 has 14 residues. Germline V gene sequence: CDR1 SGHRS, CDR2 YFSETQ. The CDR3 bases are TGCGCCAGCGGCCAGGGGACAATCCAAGAGACCCAGTACTTC. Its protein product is CASGQGTIQETQYF. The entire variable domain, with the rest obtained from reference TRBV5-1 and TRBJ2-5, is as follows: KAGVTQTPRYLIKTRGQQVTLSCSPISGHRSVSWYQQTPGQGLQFLFEYFSETQRNKGNFPGRFSGRQFSNSRSEMNVSTLELGDSALYLCASGQGTIQETQYFGPGTRLLVL.

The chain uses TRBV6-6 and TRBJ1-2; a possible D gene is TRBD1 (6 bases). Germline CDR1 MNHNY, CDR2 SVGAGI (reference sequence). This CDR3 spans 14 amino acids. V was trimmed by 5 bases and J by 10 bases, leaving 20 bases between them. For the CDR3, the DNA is TGTGCCAGCAGTGACCTACCTTGGGACATTCTCTACACCTTC. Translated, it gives CASSDLPWDILYTF.

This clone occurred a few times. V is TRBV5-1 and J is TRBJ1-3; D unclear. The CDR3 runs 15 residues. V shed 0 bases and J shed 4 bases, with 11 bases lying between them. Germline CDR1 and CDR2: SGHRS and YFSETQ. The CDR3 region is CASSLETPGGNTIYF. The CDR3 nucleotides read TGCGCCAGCAGCTTGGAAACGCCGGGGGGAAACACCATATATTTT.

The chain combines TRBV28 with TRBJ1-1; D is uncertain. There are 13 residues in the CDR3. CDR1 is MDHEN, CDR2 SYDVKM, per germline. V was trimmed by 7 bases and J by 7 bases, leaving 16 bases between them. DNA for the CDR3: TGTGCCAGCACGAAACTGCTCCCTGTTGAAGCTTTCTTT. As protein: CASTKLLPVEAFF.

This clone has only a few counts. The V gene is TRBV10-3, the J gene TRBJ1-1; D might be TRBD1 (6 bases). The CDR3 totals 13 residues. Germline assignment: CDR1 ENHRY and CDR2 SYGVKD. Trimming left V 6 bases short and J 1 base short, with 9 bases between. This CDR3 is CAISVQGNTEAFF. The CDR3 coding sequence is TGTGCCATCAGCGTACAGGGGAACACTGAAGCTTTCTTT.

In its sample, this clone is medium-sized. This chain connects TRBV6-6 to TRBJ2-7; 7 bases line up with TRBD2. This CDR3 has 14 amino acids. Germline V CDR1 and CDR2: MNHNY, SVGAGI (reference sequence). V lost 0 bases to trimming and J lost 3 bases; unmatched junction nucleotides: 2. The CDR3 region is CASSYSGGGYEQYF. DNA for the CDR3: TGTGCCAGCAGTTACTCAGGCGGGGGCTACGAGCAGTACTTC.

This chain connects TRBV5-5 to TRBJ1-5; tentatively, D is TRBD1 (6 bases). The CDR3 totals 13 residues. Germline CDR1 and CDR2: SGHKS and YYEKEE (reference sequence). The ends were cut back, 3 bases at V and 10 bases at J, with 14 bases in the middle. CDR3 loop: CASSWGRTPPQHF. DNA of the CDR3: TGTGCCAGCAGCTGGGGGCGAACACCTCCCCAGCATTTT. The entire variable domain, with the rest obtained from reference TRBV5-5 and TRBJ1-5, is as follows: DAGVTQSPTHLIKTRGQQVTLRCSPISGHKSVSWYQQVLGQGPQFIFQYYEKEERGRGNFPDRFSARQFPNYSSELNVNALLLGDSALYLCASSWGRTPPQHFGDGTRLSIL.

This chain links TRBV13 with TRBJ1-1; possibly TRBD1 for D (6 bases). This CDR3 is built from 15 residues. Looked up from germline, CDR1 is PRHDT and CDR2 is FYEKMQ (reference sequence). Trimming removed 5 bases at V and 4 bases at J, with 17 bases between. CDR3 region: CASSPPGVGRTEAFF. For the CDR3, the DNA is TGTGCCAGCAGCCCGCCAGGGGTCGGGCGCACTGAAGCTTTCTTT.

DNA of the CDR3: TGCGCCAGCAGTGAACAGACCTCCTATGGCTACACCTTC. Its protein product is CASSEQTSYGYTF. This rearrangement joins TRBV10-1 to TRBJ1-2; unclear D gene. This CDR3 has 13 amino acids. V was clipped by 3 bases and J by 4 bases, with 9 bases between them. In germline, CDR1 is WNHNN, CDR2 SYGVQD (reference sequence).

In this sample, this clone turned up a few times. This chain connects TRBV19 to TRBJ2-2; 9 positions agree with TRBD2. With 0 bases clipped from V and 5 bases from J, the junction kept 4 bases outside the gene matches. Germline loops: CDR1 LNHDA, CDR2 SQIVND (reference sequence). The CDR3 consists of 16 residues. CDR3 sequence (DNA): TGTGCCAGTAGTATAGACCTAGCGGGGCTGACCGGGGAGCTGTTTTTT. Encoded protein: CASSIDLAGLTGELFF.

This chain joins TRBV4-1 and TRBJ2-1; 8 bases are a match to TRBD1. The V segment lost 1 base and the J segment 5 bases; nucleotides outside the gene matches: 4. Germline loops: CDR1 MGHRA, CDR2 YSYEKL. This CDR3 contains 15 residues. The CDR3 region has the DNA TGCGCCAGCAGCCAAGCCGGACAGGGCCACAATGAGCAGTTCTTC. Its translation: CASSQAGQGHNEQFF.

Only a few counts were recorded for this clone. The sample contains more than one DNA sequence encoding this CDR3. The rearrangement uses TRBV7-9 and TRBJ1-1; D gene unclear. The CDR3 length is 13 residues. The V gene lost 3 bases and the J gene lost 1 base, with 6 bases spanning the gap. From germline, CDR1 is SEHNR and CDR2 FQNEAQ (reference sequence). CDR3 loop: CASSFQENTEAFF. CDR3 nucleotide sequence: TGTGCCAGCAGCTTTCAGGAGAACACTGAAGCTTTCTTT. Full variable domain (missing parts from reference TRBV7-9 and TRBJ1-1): DTGVSQNPRHKITKRGQNVTFRCDPISEHNRLYWYRQTLGQGPEFLTYFQNEAQLEKSRLLSDRFSAERPKGSFSTLEIQRTEQGDSAMYLCASSFQENTEAFFGQGTRLTVV.

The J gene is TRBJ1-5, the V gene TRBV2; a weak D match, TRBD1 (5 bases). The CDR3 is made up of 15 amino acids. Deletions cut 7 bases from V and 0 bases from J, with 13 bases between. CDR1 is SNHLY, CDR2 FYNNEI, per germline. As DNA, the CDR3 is TGTGCCAGCACTTCGCGGGGGGTTAGCAATCAGCCCCAGCATTTT. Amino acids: CASTSRGVSNQPQHF.

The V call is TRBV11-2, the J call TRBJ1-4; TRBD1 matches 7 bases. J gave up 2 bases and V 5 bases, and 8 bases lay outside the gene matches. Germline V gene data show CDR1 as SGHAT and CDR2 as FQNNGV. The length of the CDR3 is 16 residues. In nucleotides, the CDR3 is TGTGCCAGCAGCAGAGTAGGGGGCAGGACTAATGAAAAACTGTTTTTT. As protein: CASSRVGGRTNEKLFF. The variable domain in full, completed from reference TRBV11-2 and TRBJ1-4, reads EAGVAQSPRYKIIEKRQSVAFWCNPISGHATLYWYQQILGQGPKLLIQFQNNGVVDDSQLPKDRFSAERLKGVDSTLKIQPAKLEDSAVYLCASSRVGGRTNEKLFFGSGTQLSVL.

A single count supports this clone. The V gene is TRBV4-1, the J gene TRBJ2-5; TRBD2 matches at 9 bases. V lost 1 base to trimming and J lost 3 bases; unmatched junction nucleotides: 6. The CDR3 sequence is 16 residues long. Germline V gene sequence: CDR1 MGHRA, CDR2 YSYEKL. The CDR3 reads CASSQVILAGEETQYF. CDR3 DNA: TGCGCCAGCAGCCAAGTTATACTAGCGGGCGAAGAGACCCAGTACTTC.

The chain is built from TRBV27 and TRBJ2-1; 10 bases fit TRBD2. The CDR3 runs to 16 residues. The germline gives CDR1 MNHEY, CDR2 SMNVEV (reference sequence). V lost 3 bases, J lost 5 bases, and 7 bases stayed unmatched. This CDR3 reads CASSFTASGGHNEQFF. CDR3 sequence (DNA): TGTGCCAGCAGTTTTACGGCTAGCGGGGGCCACAATGAGCAGTTCTTC.

The DNA for the CDR3 is TGTGCTAGTGCCCAGATGAGGACAGAGATCACCGGGGAGCTGTTTTTT. Protein sequence: CASAQMRTEITGELFF. The chain carries TRBV12-5 and TRBJ2-2; possible D gene TRBD1, 6 bases. The V gene's germline CDR1 is LGHNT and CDR2 FRNRAP. The CDR3 runs 16 residues. Deletions cut 7 bases from V and 4 bases from J, with 19 bases between.

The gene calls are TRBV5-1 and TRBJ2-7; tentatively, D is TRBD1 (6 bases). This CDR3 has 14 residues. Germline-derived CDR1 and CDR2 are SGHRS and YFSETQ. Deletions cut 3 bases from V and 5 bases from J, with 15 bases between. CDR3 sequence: CASSWILGGDEQYF. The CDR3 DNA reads TGCGCCAGCAGCTGGATCCTAGGGGGAGACGAGCAGTACTTC.

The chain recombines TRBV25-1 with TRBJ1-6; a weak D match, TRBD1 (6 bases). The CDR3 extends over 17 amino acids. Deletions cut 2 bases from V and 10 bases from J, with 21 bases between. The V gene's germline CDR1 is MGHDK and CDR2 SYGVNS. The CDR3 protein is CASSEHYVGFQGSPLHF. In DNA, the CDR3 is TGTGCCAGCAGTGAACACTACGTGGGCTTCCAGGGGTCACCCCTCCACTTT.

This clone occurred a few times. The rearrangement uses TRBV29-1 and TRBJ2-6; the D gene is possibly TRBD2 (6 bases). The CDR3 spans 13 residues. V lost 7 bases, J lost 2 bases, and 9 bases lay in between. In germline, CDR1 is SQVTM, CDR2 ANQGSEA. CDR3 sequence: CSGGTPGANVLTF. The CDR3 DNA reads TGCAGCGGCGGGACCCCTGGGGCCAACGTCCTGACTTTC.

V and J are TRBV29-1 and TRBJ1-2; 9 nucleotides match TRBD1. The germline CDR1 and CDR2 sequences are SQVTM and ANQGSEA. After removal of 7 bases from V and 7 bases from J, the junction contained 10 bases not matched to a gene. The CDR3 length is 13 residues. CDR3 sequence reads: CSGYRGRLGGYTF. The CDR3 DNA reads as TGCAGCGGTTACAGGGGGCGGCTAGGTGGCTACACCTTC.

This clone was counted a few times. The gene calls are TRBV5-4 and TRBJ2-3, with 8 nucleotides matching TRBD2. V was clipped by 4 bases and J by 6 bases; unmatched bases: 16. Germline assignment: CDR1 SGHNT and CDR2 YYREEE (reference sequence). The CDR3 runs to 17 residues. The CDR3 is CASSGGLAGLPRDTQYF. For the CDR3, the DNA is TGTGCCAGCAGCGGAGGGCTAGCGGGTCTACCCAGGGATACGCAGTATTTT.

In DNA form, the CDR3 reads TGTGCCAGTAGTGGACAGAGGACAGATACGCAGTATTTT. This codes for CASSGQRTDTQYF. The rearrangement uses TRBV19 and TRBJ2-3, with D perhaps matching TRBD1 (6 bases). The CDR3 contains 13 residues. V shed 5 bases and J shed 3 bases, with 9 bases lying between them. Germline V lookup: CDR1 LNHDA, CDR2 SQIVND (reference sequence).

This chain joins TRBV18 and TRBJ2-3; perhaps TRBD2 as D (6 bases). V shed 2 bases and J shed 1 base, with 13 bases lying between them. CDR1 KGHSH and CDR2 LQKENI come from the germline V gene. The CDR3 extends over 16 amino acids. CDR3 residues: CASSPNGGLRTDTQYF. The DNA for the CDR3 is TGTGCCAGCTCACCAAACGGGGGATTACGCACAGATACGCAGTATTTT.

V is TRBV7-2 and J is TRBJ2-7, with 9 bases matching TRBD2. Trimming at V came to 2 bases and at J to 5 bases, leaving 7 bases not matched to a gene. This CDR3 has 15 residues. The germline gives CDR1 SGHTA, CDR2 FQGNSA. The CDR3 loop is CASSLQAGGGNEQYF. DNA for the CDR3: TGTGCCAGCAGCTTACAAGCGGGGGGTGGAAACGAGCAGTACTTC.

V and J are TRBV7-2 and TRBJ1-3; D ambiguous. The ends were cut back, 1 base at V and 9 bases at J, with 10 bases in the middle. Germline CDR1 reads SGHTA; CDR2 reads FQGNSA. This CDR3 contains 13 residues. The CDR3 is CASSLDSRRTIYF. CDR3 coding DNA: TGTGCCAGCAGCTTAGATTCCCGTCGCACCATATATTTT.

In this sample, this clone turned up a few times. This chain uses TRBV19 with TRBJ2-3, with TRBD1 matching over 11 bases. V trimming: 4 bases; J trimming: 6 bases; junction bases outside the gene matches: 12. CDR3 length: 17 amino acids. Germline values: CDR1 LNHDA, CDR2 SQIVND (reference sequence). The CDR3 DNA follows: TGTGCCAGTAGTAAATACCGTGGACAGGGGGCGAGGGATACGCAGTATTTT. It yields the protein CASSKYRGQGARDTQYF.

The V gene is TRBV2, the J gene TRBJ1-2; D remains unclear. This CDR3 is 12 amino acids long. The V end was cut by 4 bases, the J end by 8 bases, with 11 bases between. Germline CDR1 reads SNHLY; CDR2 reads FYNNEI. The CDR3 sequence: CASSGGLRGYTF. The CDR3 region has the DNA TGTGCCAGCAGTGGTGGCTTACGAGGCTACACCTTC. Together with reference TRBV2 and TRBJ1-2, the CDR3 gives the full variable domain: EPEVTQTPSHQVTQMGQEVILRCVPISNHLYFYWYRQILGQKVEFLVSFYNNEISEKSEIFDDQFSVERPDGSNFTLKIRSTKLEDSAMYFCASSGGLRGYTFGSGTRLTVV.